This is a list of T cell receptor beta chains from one sample in a study of T cells in Graves' hyperthyroidism and ophthalmopathy. TCRdb passed the multiplex PCR reads through MiXCR, listing each CDR3 protein once. The sample shows about 500,000 distinct CDR3 sequences, about 16% of them seen only once. The sequenced material came from blood. These receptors were taken from a woman younger than 45 with Graves' ophthalmopathy. Each CDR3 is given with its conserved first and last residue. Each record gives: J gene, V gene, clone size, D gene, CDR3 DNA, CDR3 protein. The D gene is left open where the match is weak. A row's size may be missing; if present it is once, few, many or a size class.

j_gene: TRBJ2-7; v_gene: TRBV4-3; abundance: many; d_gene: -; CDR3nt: TGCGCCAGCAGCCAAGAAGGCAGGGGATATTCCTACGAGCAGTACTTC; CDR3aa: CASSQEGRGYSYEQYF
j_gene: TRBJ2-7; v_gene: TRBV5-4; abundance: few; d_gene: -; CDR3nt: TGTGCCAGCAGCTTTGACTTAACCTACGAGCAGTACTTC; CDR3aa: CASSFDLTYEQYF
j_gene: TRBJ2-3; v_gene: TRBV30; abundance: many; d_gene: TRBD2; CDR3nt: TGTGCCTGGAGGGGACTAGCGGGAGCAGCAGATACGCAGTATTTT; CDR3aa: CAWRGLAGAADTQYF
j_gene: TRBJ2-5; v_gene: TRBV30; abundance: few; d_gene: -; CDR3nt: TGTGCCTGGTCACAGGGTTGGGAGACCCAGTACTTC; CDR3aa: CAWSQGWETQYF
j_gene: TRBJ2-1; v_gene: TRBV12-3/TRBV12-4; abundance: many; d_gene: TRBD2; CDR3nt: TGTGCCAGCAGTGCGACTAGCGGGAGGGCCAACTACAATGAGCAGTTCTTC; CDR3aa: CASSATSGRANYNEQFF
j_gene: TRBJ1-2; v_gene: TRBV28; abundance: -; d_gene: -; CDR3nt: TGTGCCAGCGCTGGGAATGAAGGCTACACCTTC; CDR3aa: CASAGNEGYTF
j_gene: TRBJ1-4; v_gene: TRBV9; abundance: many; d_gene: -; CDR3nt: TGTGCCAGCAACAGAGCAACTAATGAAAAACTGTTTTTT; CDR3aa: CASNRATNEKLFF
j_gene: TRBJ2-3; v_gene: TRBV20-1; abundance: many; d_gene: -; CDR3nt: TGCAGTGCCCGCCGGGACCCCGCCACAGATACGCAGTATTTT; CDR3aa: CSARRDPATDTQYF
j_gene: TRBJ1-4; v_gene: TRBV20-1; abundance: few; d_gene: TRBD1; CDR3nt: TGCAGTGCTAGAGATCAGGGGGCAGGGGAAAAACTGTTTTTT; CDR3aa: CSARDQGAGEKLFF
j_gene: TRBJ2-2; v_gene: TRBV14; abundance: few; d_gene: -; CDR3nt: TGTGCCAGCAGCCAAGTGGGGCTTGACGGGGAGCTGTTTTTT; CDR3aa: CASSQVGLDGELFF
j_gene: TRBJ2-1; v_gene: TRBV29-1; abundance: -; d_gene: -; CDR3nt: TGCAGCGTTCTGAGGGGTGACTCGAGCTCCTACAATGAGCAGTTCTTC; CDR3aa: CSVLRGDSSSYNEQFF
j_gene: TRBJ2-7; v_gene: TRBV11-2; abundance: -; d_gene: TRBD2; CDR3nt: TGTGCCAGCAGTGGGGGGACTAGCGGGAGGGCGGGTGAGCAGTACTTC; CDR3aa: CASSGGTSGRAGEQYF
j_gene: TRBJ2-1; v_gene: TRBV30; abundance: many; d_gene: -; CDR3nt: TGTGCCTGGAGTTTCGGGAACAATGAGCAGTTCTTC; CDR3aa: CAWSFGNNEQFF
j_gene: TRBJ1-1; v_gene: TRBV27; abundance: many; d_gene: -; CDR3nt: TGTGCCAGCAGTTTTCGAGTGAACACTGAAGCTTTCTTT; CDR3aa: CASSFRVNTEAFF
j_gene: TRBJ2-1; v_gene: TRBV6-2/TRBV6-3; abundance: few; d_gene: -; CDR3nt: TGTGCCAGCAGTGGACTGACCTTTTTGAATGAGCAGTTCTTC; CDR3aa: CASSGLTFLNEQFF
j_gene: TRBJ2-6; v_gene: TRBV28; abundance: many; d_gene: TRBD1; CDR3nt: TGTGCCAGCAGTCCCGGGACAGGGGTAACTTCTGGGGCCAACGTCCTGACTTTC; CDR3aa: CASSPGTGVTSGANVLTF
j_gene: TRBJ2-2; v_gene: TRBV20-1; abundance: few; d_gene: -; CDR3nt: TGCAGTGCTAGGGTGATGGGGGACACCGGGGAGCTGTTTTTT; CDR3aa: CSARVMGDTGELFF
j_gene: TRBJ2-7; v_gene: TRBV20-1; abundance: many; d_gene: -; CDR3nt: TGCAGTGCTAGTGGCGGGACGAGCTCCTACGAGCAGTACTTC; CDR3aa: CSASGGTSSYEQYF
j_gene: TRBJ2-7; v_gene: TRBV12-3/TRBV12-4; abundance: many; d_gene: TRBD2; CDR3nt: TGTGCCAGCAGTCCAAAAGCCGCGGGAGCCTACGAGCAGTACTTC; CDR3aa: CASSPKAAGAYEQYF
j_gene: TRBJ1-4; v_gene: TRBV6-5; abundance: -; d_gene: -; CDR3nt: TGTGCCAGCAGTTACGAACAGAAATTTGAAAAACTGTTTTTT; CDR3aa: CASSYEQKFEKLFF
j_gene: TRBJ2-1; v_gene: TRBV6-6; abundance: many; d_gene: -; CDR3nt: TGTGCCAGCAGTTACTCGCAGACCCACGCCGCCGATGAGCAGTTCTTC; CDR3aa: CASSYSQTHAADEQFF
j_gene: TRBJ2-5; v_gene: TRBV5-1; abundance: few; d_gene: -; CDR3nt: TGCGCCAGCAGCTTGGAATGGACGCAGCAAGAGACCCAGTACTTC; CDR3aa: CASSLEWTQQETQYF
j_gene: TRBJ1-6; v_gene: TRBV18; abundance: many; d_gene: -; CDR3nt: TGTGCCAGCTCACCAACCTTATTGGGGAGCGATTCACCCCTCCACTTT; CDR3aa: CASSPTLLGSDSPLHF
j_gene: TRBJ2-2; v_gene: TRBV19; abundance: -; d_gene: -; CDR3nt: TGTGCCAGTAGTAATTCTCCTAACACCGGGGAGCTGTTTTTT; CDR3aa: CASSNSPNTGELFF
j_gene: TRBJ1-5; v_gene: TRBV7-2; abundance: many; d_gene: -; CDR3nt: TGTGCCAGCAGCCGCGACTCGGGATACAATCAGCCCCAGCATTTT; CDR3aa: CASSRDSGYNQPQHF
j_gene: TRBJ2-2; v_gene: TRBV5-1; abundance: few; d_gene: -; CDR3nt: TGCGCCAGCAGCTTGGATGACCCCGGGGAGCTGTTTTTT; CDR3aa: CASSLDDPGELFF
j_gene: TRBJ1-4; v_gene: TRBV7-6; abundance: -; d_gene: -; CDR3nt: TGTGCCAGCAGCTTGAGGGGGGGCGGAACAACTAATGAAAAACTGTTTTTT; CDR3aa: CASSLRGGGTTNEKLFF
j_gene: TRBJ2-7; v_gene: TRBV18; abundance: many; d_gene: TRBD1; CDR3nt: TGTGCCAGCTCACCACTTCCGGGACAGGGGGCGGACGAGCAGTACTTC; CDR3aa: CASSPLPGQGADEQYF
j_gene: TRBJ1-1; v_gene: TRBV9; abundance: many; d_gene: -; CDR3nt: TGTGCCAGCAGCGTAGAGCCGGGGGTGAGAGGCACTGAAGCTTTCTTT; CDR3aa: CASSVEPGVRGTEAFF
j_gene: TRBJ2-5; v_gene: TRBV20-1; abundance: many; d_gene: TRBD2; CDR3nt: TGCAGTGCTAGAGAGTTTGGACTAGCGATCCAAGAGACCCAGTACTTC; CDR3aa: CSAREFGLAIQETQYF
j_gene: TRBJ2-3; v_gene: TRBV7-3; abundance: many; d_gene: -; CDR3nt: TGTGCCAGCAGCTATCAGGGTTCCCACACAGATACGCAGTATTTT; CDR3aa: CASSYQGSHTDTQYF
j_gene: TRBJ2-1; v_gene: TRBV5-4; abundance: -; d_gene: TRBD1; CDR3nt: TGTGCCAGCAGCTTGAGGTTTGGGACAGGGGTCAATGAGCAGTTCTTC; CDR3aa: CASSLRFGTGVNEQFF
j_gene: TRBJ2-7; v_gene: TRBV2; abundance: many; d_gene: TRBD2; CDR3nt: TGTGCCAGCAGTGTTATACCGGGACTAGTTATCTACGAGCAGTACTTC; CDR3aa: CASSVIPGLVIYEQYF
j_gene: TRBJ2-7; v_gene: TRBV20-1; abundance: many; d_gene: TRBD2; CDR3nt: TGCAGTGCGATCCCGGGACTAGCGGGAGACGAGCAGTACTTC; CDR3aa: CSAIPGLAGDEQYF
j_gene: TRBJ2-7; v_gene: TRBV2; abundance: many; d_gene: TRBD2; CDR3nt: TGTGCCAGCAGGGATCTAGCGGGAGGGCGCTACGAGCAGTACTTC; CDR3aa: CASRDLAGGRYEQYF
j_gene: TRBJ2-2; v_gene: TRBV10-1; abundance: -; d_gene: TRBD1; CDR3nt: TGCGCCAGCCGGGACAGGGTCACCGGGGAGCTGTTTTTT; CDR3aa: CASRDRVTGELFF
j_gene: TRBJ2-5; v_gene: TRBV12-3/TRBV12-4; abundance: many; d_gene: -; CDR3nt: TGTGCCAGCAGTCCCACTCAGGCTCGGGAGACCCAGTACTTC; CDR3aa: CASSPTQARETQYF
j_gene: TRBJ2-1; v_gene: TRBV12-3/TRBV12-4; abundance: many; d_gene: TRBD2; CDR3nt: TGTGCCAGCAGTCCGACTAGCGGGAGCTGGAATGAGCAGTTCTTC; CDR3aa: CASSPTSGSWNEQFF
j_gene: TRBJ2-7; v_gene: TRBV27; abundance: -; d_gene: -; CDR3nt: TGTGCCAGCAGCATAGCCTCGGGCTACGAGCAGTACTTC; CDR3aa: CASSIASGYEQYF
j_gene: TRBJ2-3; v_gene: TRBV6-2/TRBV6-3; abundance: many; d_gene: TRBD2; CDR3nt: TGTGCCACGTCCGAGCGGGAGACAGATACGCAGTATTTT; CDR3aa: CATSERETDTQYF
j_gene: TRBJ2-1; v_gene: TRBV6-1; abundance: many; d_gene: -; CDR3nt: TGTGCCAGCGGCGGACAGCTTTTCTACAATGAGCAGTTCTTC; CDR3aa: CASGGQLFYNEQFF
j_gene: TRBJ2-7; v_gene: TRBV20-1; abundance: many; d_gene: -; CDR3nt: TGCAGTGCTAGTGGGCAGAACTACGAGCAGTACTTC; CDR3aa: CSASGQNYEQYF
j_gene: TRBJ1-3; v_gene: TRBV7-9; abundance: many; d_gene: TRBD1; CDR3nt: TGTGCCAGCAGCTCAGGGGGCCTCTCTGGAAACACCATATATTTT; CDR3aa: CASSSGGLSGNTIYF
j_gene: TRBJ2-5; v_gene: TRBV5-1; abundance: -; d_gene: -; CDR3nt: TGCGCCAGCAGCCCGGACGGGGCGTCAAAGACCCAGTACTTC; CDR3aa: CASSPDGASKTQYF
j_gene: TRBJ2-2; v_gene: TRBV11-2; abundance: many; d_gene: -; CDR3nt: TGTGCCAGCAGCTTCGGACATCCGAACACCGGGGAGCTGTTTTTT; CDR3aa: CASSFGHPNTGELFF
j_gene: TRBJ2-1; v_gene: TRBV11-2; abundance: -; d_gene: -; CDR3nt: TGTGCCAGCAGCTTACGGGGATCGACCGGGGAGCAGTTCTTC; CDR3aa: CASSLRGSTGEQFF
j_gene: TRBJ2-1; v_gene: TRBV6-1; abundance: many; d_gene: TRBD1; CDR3nt: TGTGCCAGCAGTACCCGGGACAGCAATGAGCAGTTCTTC; CDR3aa: CASSTRDSNEQFF
j_gene: TRBJ2-1; v_gene: TRBV5-6; abundance: many; d_gene: TRBD2; CDR3nt: TGTGCCAGCAGCTACATATTAGCGGGGTTGGGGTCAGATGAGCAGTTCTTC; CDR3aa: CASSYILAGLGSDEQFF
j_gene: TRBJ2-7; v_gene: TRBV7-9; abundance: few; d_gene: -; CDR3nt: TGTGCCAGCATGGGAAGGGGAATGGGAACCTACGAGCAGTACTTC; CDR3aa: CASMGRGMGTYEQYF
j_gene: TRBJ2-3; v_gene: TRBV7-9; abundance: many; d_gene: TRBD2; CDR3nt: TGTGCCAGCAGCTTCGACTGGCGGGGGACGCAGTATTTT; CDR3aa: CASSFDWRGTQYF
j_gene: TRBJ2-2; v_gene: TRBV6-2/TRBV6-3; abundance: few; d_gene: -; CDR3nt: TGTGCCAGCCAAAAAGGGGTCACCGGGGAGCTGTTTTTT; CDR3aa: CASQKGVTGELFF
j_gene: TRBJ1-2; v_gene: TRBV2; abundance: few; d_gene: TRBD1; CDR3nt: TGTGCCAGCAGTTTTGACAGGGCAATTAACTATGGCTACGCCTTC; CDR3aa: CASSFDRAINYGYAF
j_gene: TRBJ1-6; v_gene: TRBV6-2/TRBV6-3; abundance: few; d_gene: TRBD1; CDR3nt: TGTGCCAGCAGTTACCAGGGACAGGGCGGTTCACCCCTCCACTTT; CDR3aa: CASSYQGQGGSPLHF
j_gene: TRBJ2-7; v_gene: TRBV30; abundance: many; d_gene: -; CDR3nt: TGTGCCTGGAGTTTCGACTCCTCCTACGAGCAGTACTTC; CDR3aa: CAWSFDSSYEQYF
j_gene: TRBJ2-7; v_gene: TRBV29-1; abundance: -; d_gene: TRBD1; CDR3nt: TGCAGCGCAACCGGGACAGACTCCTACGAGCAGTACTTC; CDR3aa: CSATGTDSYEQYF